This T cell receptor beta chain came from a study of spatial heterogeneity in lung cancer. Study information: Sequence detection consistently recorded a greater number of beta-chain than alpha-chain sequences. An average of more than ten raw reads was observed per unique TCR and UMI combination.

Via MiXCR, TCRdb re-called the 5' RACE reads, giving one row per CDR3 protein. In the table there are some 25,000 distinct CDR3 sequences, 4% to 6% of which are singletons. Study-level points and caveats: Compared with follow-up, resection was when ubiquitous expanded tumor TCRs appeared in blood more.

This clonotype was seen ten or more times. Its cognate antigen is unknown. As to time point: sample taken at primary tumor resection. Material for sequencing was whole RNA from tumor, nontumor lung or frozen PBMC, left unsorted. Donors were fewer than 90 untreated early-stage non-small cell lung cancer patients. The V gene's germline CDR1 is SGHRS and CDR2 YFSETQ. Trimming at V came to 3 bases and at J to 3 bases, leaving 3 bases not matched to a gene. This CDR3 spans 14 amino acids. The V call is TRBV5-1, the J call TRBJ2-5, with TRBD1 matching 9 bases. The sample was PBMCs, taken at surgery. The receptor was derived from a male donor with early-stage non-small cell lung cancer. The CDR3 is CASSSGTGKETQYF. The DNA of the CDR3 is TGCGCCAGCAGCTCCGGGACAGGGAAAGAGACCCAGTACTTC.